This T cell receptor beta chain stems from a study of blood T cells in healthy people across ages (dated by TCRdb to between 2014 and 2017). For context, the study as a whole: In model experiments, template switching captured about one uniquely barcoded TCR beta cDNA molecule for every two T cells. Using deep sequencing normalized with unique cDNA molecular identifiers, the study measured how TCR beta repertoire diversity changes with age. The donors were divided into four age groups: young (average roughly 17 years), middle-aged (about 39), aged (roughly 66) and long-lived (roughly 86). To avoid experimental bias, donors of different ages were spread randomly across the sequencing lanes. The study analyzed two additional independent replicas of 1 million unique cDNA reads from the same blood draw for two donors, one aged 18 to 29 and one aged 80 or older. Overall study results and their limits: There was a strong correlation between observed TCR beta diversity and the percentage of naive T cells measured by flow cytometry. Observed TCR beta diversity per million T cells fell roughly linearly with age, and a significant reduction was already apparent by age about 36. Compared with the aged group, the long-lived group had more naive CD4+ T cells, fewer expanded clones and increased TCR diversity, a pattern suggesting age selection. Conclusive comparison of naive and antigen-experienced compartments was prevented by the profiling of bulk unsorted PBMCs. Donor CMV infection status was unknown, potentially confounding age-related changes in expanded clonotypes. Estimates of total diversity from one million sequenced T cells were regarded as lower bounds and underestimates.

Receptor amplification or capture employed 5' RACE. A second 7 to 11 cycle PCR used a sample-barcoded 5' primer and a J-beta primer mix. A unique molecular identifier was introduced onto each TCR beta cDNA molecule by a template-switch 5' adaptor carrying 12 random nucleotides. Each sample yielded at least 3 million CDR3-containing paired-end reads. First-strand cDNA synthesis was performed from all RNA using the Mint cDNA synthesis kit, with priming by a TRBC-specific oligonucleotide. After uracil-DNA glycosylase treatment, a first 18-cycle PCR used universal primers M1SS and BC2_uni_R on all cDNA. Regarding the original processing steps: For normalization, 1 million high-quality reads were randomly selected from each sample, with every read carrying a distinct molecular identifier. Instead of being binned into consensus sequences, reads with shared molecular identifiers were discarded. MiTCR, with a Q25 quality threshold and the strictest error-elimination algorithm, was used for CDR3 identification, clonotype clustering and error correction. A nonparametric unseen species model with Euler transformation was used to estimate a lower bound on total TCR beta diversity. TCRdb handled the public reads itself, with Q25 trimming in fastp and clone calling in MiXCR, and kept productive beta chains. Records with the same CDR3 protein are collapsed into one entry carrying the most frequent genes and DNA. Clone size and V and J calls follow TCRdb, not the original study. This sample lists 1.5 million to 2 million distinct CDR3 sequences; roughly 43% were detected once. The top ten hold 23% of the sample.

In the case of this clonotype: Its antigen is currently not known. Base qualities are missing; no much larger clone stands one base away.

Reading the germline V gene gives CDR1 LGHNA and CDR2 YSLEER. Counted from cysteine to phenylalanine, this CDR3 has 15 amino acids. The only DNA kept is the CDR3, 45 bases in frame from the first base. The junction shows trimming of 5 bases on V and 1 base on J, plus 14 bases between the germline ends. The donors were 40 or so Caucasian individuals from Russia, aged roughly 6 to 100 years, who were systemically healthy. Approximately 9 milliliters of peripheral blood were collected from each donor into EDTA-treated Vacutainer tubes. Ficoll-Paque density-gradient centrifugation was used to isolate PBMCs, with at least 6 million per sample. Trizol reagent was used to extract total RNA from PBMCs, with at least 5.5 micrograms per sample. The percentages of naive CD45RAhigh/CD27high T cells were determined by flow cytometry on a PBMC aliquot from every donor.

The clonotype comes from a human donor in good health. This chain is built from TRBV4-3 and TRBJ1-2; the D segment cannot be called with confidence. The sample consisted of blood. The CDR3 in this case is CASSASVRVNYGYTF. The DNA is TGCGCCAGCAGCGCCAGTGTAAGGGTTAACTATGGCTACACCTTC.